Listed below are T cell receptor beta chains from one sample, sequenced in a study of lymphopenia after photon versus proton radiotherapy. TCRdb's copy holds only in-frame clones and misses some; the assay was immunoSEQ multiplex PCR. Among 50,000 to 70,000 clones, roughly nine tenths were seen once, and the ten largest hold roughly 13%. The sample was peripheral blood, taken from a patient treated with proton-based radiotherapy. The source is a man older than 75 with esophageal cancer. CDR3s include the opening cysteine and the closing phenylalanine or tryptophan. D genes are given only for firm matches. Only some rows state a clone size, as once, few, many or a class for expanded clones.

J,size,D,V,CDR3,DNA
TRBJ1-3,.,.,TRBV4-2,CASSPGHAGSGNTIYF,TGTGCCAGCAGCCCAGGACATGCCGGCTCTGGAAACACCATATATTTT
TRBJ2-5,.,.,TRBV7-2,CASSLYDRLVETQYF,TGTGCCAGCAGCTTATACGACAGACTCGTAGAGACCCAGTACTTC
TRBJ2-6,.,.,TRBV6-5,CASSDSYSGANVLTF,TGTGCCAGCAGTGACTCATACTCTGGGGCCAACGTCCTGACTTTC
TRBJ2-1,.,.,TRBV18,CASSPTGDNEQFF,TGTGCCAGCTCACCGACAGGAGATAATGAGCAGTTCTTC
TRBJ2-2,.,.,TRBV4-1,CASSQVGGQNTGELFF,TGCGCCAGCAGCCAAGTTGGGGGCCAGAACACCGGGGAGCTGTTTTTT
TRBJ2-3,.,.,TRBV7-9,CASTSGRDTDTQYF,TGTGCCAGCACCTCAGGGAGGGACACGGATACGCAGTATTTT
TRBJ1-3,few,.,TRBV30,CAWRTSGTNGNTIYF,TGTGCCTGGCGTACTTCCGGGACAAATGGAAACACCATATATTTT
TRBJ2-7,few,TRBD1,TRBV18,CASSPRGAGQGNHEQYF,TGTGCCAGCTCACCCCGTGGGGCTGGACAGGGGAACCACGAGCAGTACTTC
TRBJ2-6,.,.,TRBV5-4,CASSLHRGAGSSGANVLTF,TGTGCCAGCAGCTTGCACCGGGGGGCGGGCAGCTCTGGGGCCAACGTCCTGACTTTC
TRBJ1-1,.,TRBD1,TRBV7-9,CASSLARQGAGNTEAFF,TGTGCCAGCAGCTTAGCTCGACAGGGAGCCGGGAACACTGAAGCTTTCTTT
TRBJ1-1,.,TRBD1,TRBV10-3,CATIDRDVNTEAFF,TGTGCCACCATCGACAGGGATGTGAACACTGAAGCTTTCTTT
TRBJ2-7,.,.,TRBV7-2,CASSLGYGREYF,TGTGCCAGCAGCTTAGGATACGGAAGGGAGTACTTC
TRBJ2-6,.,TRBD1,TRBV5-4,CASSRGQGATGANVLTF,TGTGCCAGCAGCAGGGGACAGGGGGCGACTGGGGCCAACGTCCTGACTTTC
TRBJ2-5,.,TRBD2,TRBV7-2,CASSLWPGGLETQYF,TGTGCCAGCAGCTTATGGCCGGGAGGGTTGGAGACCCAGTACTTC
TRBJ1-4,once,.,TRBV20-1,CSARFNEKLFF,TGCAGTGCTAGATTTAATGAAAAACTGTTTTTT
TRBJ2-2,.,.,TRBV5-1,CASSRDPSNTGELFF,TGCGCCAGCAGTCGGGACCCTTCGAACACCGGGGAGCTGTTTTTT
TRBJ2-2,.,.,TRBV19,CASSIVAVAGELFF,TGTGCCAGTAGTATCGTTGCCGTCGCCGGGGAGCTGTTTTTT
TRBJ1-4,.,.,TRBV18,CASSREQGPNEKLFF,TGTGCCAGCTCACGGGAACAGGGTCCGAATGAAAAACTGTTTTTT
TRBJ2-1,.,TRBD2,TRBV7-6,CASRGLSYNEQFF,TGTGCCAGCAGGGGACTATCCTACAATGAGCAGTTCTTC
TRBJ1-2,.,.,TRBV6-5,CASSSGQLIYGYTF,TGTGCCAGCAGCTCCGGACAGCTAATCTATGGCTACACCTTC
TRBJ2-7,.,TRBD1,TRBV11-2,CASSLHPRTGTYEQYF,TGTGCCAGCAGCCTTCACCCAAGGACAGGGACTTACGAGCAGTACTTC
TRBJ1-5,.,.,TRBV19,CASSPGGFRQPQHF,TGTGCCAGTAGTCCGGGGGGTTTTCGTCAGCCCCAGCATTTT
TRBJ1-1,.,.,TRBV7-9,CASSLENGNTEAFF,TGTGCCAGCAGCTTAGAGAATGGGAACACTGAAGCTTTCTTT
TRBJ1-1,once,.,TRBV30,CAWSVEWGAFEAFF,TGTGCCTGGAGTGTTGAATGGGGCGCCTTTGAAGCTTTCTTT
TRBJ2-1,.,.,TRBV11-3,CASSLGRGTNNEQFF,TGTGCCAGCAGCTTAGGGAGGGGTACGAACAATGAGCAGTTCTTC
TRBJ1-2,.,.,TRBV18,CASSLGEEYYGYTF,TGTGCCAGCTCACTCGGGGAGGAGTACTATGGCTACACCTTC
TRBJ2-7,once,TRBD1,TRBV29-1,CSVGQGLGEQYF,TGCAGCGTTGGACAGGGGTTAGGGGAGCAGTACTTC
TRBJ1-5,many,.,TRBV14,CASSQDEGQPQHF,TGTGCCAGCAGCCAAGATGAGGGTCAGCCCCAGCATTTT
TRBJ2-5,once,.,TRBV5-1,CASSLTGASVETQYF,TGCGCCAGCAGCTTAACCGGGGCAAGTGTCGAGACCCAGTACTTC